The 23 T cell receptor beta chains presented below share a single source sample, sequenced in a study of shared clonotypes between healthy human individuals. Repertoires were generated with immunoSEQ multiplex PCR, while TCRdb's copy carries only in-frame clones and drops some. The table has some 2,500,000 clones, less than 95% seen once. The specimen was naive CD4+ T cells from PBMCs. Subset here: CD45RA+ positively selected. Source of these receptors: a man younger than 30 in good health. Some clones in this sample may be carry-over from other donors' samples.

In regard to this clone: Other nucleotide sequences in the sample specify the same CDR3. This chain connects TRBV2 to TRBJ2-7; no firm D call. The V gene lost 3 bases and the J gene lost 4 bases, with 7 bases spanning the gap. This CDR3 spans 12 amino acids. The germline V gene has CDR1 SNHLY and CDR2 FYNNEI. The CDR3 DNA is TGTGCCAGCAGTGAGAACAGTTACGAGCAGTACTTC. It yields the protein CASSENSYEQYF.

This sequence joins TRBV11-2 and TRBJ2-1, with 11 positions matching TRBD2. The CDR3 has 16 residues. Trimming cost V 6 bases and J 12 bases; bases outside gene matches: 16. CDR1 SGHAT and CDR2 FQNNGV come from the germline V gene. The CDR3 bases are TGTGCCAGCAGTTCCGCGGGGACTAGCGGAGCTGGGGTGCAGTTCTTC. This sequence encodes CASSSAGTSGAGVQFF.

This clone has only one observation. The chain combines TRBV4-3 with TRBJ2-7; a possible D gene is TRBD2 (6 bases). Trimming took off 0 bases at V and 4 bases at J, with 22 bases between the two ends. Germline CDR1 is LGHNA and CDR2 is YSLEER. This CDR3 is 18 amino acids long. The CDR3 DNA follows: TGCGCCAGCAGCCAAGATAAAGCGTCACTGGCGGGGAGTTACGAGCAGTACTTC. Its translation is CASSQDKASLAGSYEQYF.

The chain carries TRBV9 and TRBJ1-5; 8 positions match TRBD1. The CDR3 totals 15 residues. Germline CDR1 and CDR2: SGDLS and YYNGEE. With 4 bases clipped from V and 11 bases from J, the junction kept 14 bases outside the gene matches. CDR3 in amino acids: CASSRRDRPEGAQHF. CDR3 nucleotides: TGTGCCAGCAGCCGCCGGGACAGGCCAGAGGGGGCCCAGCATTTT.

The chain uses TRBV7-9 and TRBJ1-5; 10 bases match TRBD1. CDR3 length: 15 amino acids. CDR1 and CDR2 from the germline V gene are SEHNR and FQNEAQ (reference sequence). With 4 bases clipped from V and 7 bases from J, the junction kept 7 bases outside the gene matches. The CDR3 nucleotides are TGTGCCAGCAGCTCGGGACAGGGGATATGGCAGCCCCAGCATTTT. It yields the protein CASSSGQGIWQPQHF.

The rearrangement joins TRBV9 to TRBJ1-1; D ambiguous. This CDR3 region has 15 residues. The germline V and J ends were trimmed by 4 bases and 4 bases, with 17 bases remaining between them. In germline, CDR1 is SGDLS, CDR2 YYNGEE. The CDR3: CASSKVGMVGTEAFF. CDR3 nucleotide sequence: TGTGCCAGCAGCAAAGTAGGGATGGTGGGCACTGAAGCTTTCTTT.

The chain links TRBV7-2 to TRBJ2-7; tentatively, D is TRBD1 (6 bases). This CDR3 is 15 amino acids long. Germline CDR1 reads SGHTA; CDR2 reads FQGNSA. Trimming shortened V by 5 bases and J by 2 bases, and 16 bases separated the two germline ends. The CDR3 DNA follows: TGTGCCAGCAGCACCACAGGGAAGGGGGCCTACGAGCAGTACTTC. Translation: CASSTTGKGAYEQYF.

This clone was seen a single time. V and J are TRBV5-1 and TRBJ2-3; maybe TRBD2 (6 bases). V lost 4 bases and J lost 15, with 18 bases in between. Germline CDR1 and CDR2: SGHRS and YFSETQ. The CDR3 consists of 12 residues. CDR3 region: CASSLPGEKIYF. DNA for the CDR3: TGCGCCAGCAGCCTGCCGGGGGAGAAAATTTATTTT.

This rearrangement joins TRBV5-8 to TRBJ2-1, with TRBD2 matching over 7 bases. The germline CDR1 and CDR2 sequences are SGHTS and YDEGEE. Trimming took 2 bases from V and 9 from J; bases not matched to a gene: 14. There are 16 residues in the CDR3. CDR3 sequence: CASSLLLAAPRGEQFF. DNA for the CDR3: TGTGCCAGCAGCTTACTTCTAGCGGCTCCGAGAGGTGAGCAGTTCTTC.

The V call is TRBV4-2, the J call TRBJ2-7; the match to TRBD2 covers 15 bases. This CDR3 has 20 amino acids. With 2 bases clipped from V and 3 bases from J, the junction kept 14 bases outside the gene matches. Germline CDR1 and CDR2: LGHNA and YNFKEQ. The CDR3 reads CASSQQPGLAGGGALYEQYF. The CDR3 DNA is TGTGCCAGCAGCCAACAACCGGGACTAGCGGGAGGAGGGGCTCTCTACGAGCAGTACTTC.

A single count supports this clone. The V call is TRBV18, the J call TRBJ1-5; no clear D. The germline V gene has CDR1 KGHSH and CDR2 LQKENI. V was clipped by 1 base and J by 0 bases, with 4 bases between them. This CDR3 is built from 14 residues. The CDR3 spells CASSPRNSNQPQHF. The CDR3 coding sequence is TGTGCCAGCTCACCACGAAATAGCAATCAGCCCCAGCATTTT.

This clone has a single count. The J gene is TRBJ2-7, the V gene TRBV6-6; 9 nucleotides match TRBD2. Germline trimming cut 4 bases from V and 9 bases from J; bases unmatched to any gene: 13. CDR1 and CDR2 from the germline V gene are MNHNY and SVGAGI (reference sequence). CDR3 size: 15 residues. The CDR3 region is CASSSFLAGVSGQYF. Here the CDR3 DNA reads TGTGCCAGCAGTTCCTTCTTAGCGGGAGTCTCCGGGCAGTACTTC.

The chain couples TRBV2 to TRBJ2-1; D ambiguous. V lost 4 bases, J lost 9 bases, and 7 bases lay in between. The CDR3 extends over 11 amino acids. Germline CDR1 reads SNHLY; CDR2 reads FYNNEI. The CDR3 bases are TGTGCCAGCAGTGGAGATGGTGAGCAGTTCTTC. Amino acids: CASSGDGEQFF. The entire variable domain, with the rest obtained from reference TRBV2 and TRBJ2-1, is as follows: EPEVTQTPSHQVTQMGQEVILRCVPISNHLYFYWYRQILGQKVEFLVSFYNNEISEKSEIFDDQFSVERPDGSNFTLKIRSTKLEDSAMYFCASSGDGEQFFGPGTRLTVL.

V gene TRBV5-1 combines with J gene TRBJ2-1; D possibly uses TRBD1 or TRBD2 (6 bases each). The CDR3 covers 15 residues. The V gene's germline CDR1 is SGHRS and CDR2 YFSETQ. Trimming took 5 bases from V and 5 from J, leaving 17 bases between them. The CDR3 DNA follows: TGCGCCAGCAGAGCCGGGACTGGGGGCAACAATGAGCAGTTCTTC. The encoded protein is CASRAGTGGNNEQFF.

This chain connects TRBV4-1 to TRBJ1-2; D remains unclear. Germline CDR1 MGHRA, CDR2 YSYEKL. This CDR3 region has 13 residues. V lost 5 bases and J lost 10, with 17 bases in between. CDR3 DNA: TGCGCCAGCAGCTCAGTACTCTATGGCTACTACACCTTC. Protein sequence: CASSSVLYGYYTF.

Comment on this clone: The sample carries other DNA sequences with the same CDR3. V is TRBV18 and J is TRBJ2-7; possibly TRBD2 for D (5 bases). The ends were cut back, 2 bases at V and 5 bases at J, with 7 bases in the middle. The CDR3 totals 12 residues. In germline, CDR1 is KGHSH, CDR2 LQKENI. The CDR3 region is CASSPRGNEQYF. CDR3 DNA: TGTGCCAGCTCACCAAGAGGGAACGAGCAGTACTTC.

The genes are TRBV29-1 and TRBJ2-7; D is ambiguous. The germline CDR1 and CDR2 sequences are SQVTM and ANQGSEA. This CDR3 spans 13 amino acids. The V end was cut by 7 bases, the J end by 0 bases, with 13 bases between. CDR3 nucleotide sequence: TGCAGCGCCGCCCGCAGGCACTCCTACGAGCAGTACTTC. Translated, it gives CSAARRHSYEQYF.

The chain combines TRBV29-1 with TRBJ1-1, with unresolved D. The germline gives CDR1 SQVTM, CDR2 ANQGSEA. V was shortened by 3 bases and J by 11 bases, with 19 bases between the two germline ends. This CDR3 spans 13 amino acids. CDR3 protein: CSVDYRVPEKAFF. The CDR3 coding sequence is TGCAGCGTTGACTATCGGGTTCCCGAGAAGGCTTTCTTT.

The CDR3 region is CASSVGGGSLLYYNEQFF. The CDR3 DNA follows: TGTGCCAGCAGCGTAGGGGGCGGGAGCCTGCTATACTACAATGAGCAGTTCTTC. This chain uses TRBV9 with TRBJ2-1, with 7 bases identical to TRBD2. Germline V CDR1 and CDR2: SGDLS, YYNGEE. J gave up 3 bases and V 0 bases, and 12 bases lay outside the gene matches. The CDR3 has 18 residues.

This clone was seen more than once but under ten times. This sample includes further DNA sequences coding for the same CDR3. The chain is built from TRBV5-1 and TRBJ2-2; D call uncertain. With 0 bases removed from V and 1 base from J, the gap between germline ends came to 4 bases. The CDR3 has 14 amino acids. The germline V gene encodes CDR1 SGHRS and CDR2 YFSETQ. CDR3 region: CASSLAGNTGELFF. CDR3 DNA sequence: TGCGCCAGCAGCTTGGCAGGGAACACCGGGGAGCTGTTTTTT.

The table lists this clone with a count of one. The CDR3 DNA follows: TGCGCCAGCAGCAGCCAGGGGGGTAGTGAAAAACTGTTTTTT. Its translation is CASSSQGGSEKLFF. The chain recombines TRBV5-1 with TRBJ1-4; 7 positions match TRBD1. The CDR3 consists of 14 residues. Germline CDR1 is SGHRS and CDR2 is YFSETQ. V gave up 4 bases and J gave up 7 bases; unmatched junction bases: 7.

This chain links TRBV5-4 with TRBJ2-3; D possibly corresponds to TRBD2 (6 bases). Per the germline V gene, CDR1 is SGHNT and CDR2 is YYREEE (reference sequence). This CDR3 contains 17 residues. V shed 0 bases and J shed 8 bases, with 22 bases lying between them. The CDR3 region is CASSLGGVTSPGGTQYF. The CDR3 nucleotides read TGTGCCAGCAGCTTGGGGGGTGTCACTAGCCCGGGTGGTACGCAGTATTTT.

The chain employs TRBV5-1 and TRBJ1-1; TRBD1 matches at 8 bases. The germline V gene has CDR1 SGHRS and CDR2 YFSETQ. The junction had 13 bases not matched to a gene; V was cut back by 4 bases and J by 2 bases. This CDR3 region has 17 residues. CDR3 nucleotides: TGCGCCAGCAGCCGGATTGGTCGGCAGGGGGCTAACACTGAAGCTTTCTTT. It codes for CASSRIGRQGANTEAFF.